What follows are 10 T cell receptor beta chains derived from one specimen sequenced in a study of blood T cell repertoires in COVID-19. Libraries were prepared by immunoSEQ multiplex PCR; TCRdb keeps only in-frame clonotypes and omits some of them. This table holds some 250,000 clones, around 90% found once. The specimen was peripheral blood. These receptors came from a woman in her fifties or sixties with COVID-19, enrolled during active disease.

J is TRBJ1-5 and V is TRBV27; a possible D gene is TRBD1 (5 bases). The V and J ends lost 9 bases and 3 bases respectively, with 15 bases between them. Germline-derived CDR1 and CDR2 are MNHEY and SMNVEV (reference sequence). This CDR3 has 14 residues. This CDR3 is CASSRGGDNQPQHF. CDR3 coding DNA: TGTGCCAGTAGCCGGGGGGGAGACAATCAGCCCCAGCATTTT.

This clone has only one observation. This chain connects TRBV27 to TRBJ1-4; D unclear. Germline CDR1 is MNHEY and CDR2 is SMNVEV (reference sequence). The CDR3 consists of 15 residues. Deletions cut 2 bases from V and 0 bases from J, with 7 bases between. CDR3 coding DNA: TGTGCCAGCAGTTTACTTTTTGCAACTAATGAAAAACTGTTTTTT. It translates to CASSLLFATNEKLFF.

Remarks on this clone: Other DNA sequences in the sample encode the same CDR3. The chain joins TRBV7-2 to TRBJ2-7; 9 bases match TRBD2. The CDR3 is 15 residues long. The trim removed 0 bases at V and 1 base at J, leaving 1 base unmatched. CDR1 is SGHTA and CDR2 is FQGNSA in the germline V gene. CDR3 coding DNA: TGTGCCAGCAGCTTAGCTAGCGGGAGTTCCTACGAGCAGTACTTC. Residues: CASSLASGSSYEQYF.

This clone was observed a single time. The chain joins TRBV29-1 to TRBJ2-1; perhaps TRBD2 as D (5 bases). CDR3 length: 12 residues. Trimming shortened V by 8 bases and J by 9 bases, and 17 bases separated the two germline ends. Germline assignment: CDR1 SQVTM and CDR2 ANQGSEA. The CDR3 spells CSSAVGYIEQFF. CDR3 DNA: TGCAGCTCAGCGGTCGGGTATATTGAGCAGTTCTTC.

This chain uses TRBV11-3 with TRBJ1-1; D not certain. CDR3 length: 13 amino acids. From germline, CDR1 is SGHNT and CDR2 YENEEA. The V end lost 5 bases, the J end lost 5 bases, and 12 bases lay between the germline ends. CDR3: CASSTRTGTEAFF. The CDR3 coding sequence is TGTGCCAGCAGCACCCGGACGGGGACTGAAGCTTTCTTT.

The chain joins TRBV5-4 to TRBJ2-2; D gene ambiguous. Germline CDR1 reads SGHNT; CDR2 reads YYREEE (reference sequence). V was trimmed by 0 bases and J by 6 bases, leaving 9 bases between them. The CDR3 totals 14 residues. DNA for the CDR3: TGTGCCAGCAGCTTGGCCCGCCAGGCCGGGGAGCTGTTTTTT. It is translated as CASSLARQAGELFF.

This chain uses TRBV18 with TRBJ1-2; the D is unclear. CDR1 is KGHSH, CDR2 LQKENI, per germline. The germline V and J ends were trimmed by 0 bases and 0 bases, with 14 bases remaining between them. CDR3 length: 17 amino acids. The CDR3 loop is CASSPPGVPAANYGYTF. DNA of the CDR3: TGTGCCAGCTCACCACCCGGGGTACCCGCGGCTAACTATGGCTACACCTTC.

The rearrangement uses TRBV6-5 and TRBJ1-2; 9 positions match TRBD1. V was clipped by 6 bases and J by 2 bases; unmatched bases: 4. The V gene's germline CDR1 is MNHEY and CDR2 SVGAGI. The CDR3 runs 14 residues. The CDR3 bases are TGTGCCAGCAGGAGGGACAGGGTAAACTATGGCTACACCTTC. Residues: CASRRDRVNYGYTF.

V gene TRBV30 combines with J gene TRBJ1-1; TRBD1 agrees at 7 bases. CDR3 size: 13 residues. CDR1 and CDR2 from the germline V gene are GTSNPN and SVGIG (reference sequence). With 0 bases clipped from V and 6 bases from J, the junction kept 4 bases outside the gene matches. In DNA form, the CDR3 reads TGTGCCTGGAGTGTAGGGACAGTCGCTGAAGCTTTCTTT. Its protein is CAWSVGTVAEAFF.

The chain carries TRBV19 and TRBJ2-1; 7 bases match TRBD2. V lost 5 bases and J lost 5; bases outside the gene matches: 9. The CDR3 covers 15 residues. The germline V gene has CDR1 LNHDA and CDR2 SQIVND (reference sequence). The CDR3 bases are TGTGCCAGTAGTCCTAGCTGGGGGGGACACAATGAGCAGTTCTTC. Its translation: CASSPSWGGHNEQFF.